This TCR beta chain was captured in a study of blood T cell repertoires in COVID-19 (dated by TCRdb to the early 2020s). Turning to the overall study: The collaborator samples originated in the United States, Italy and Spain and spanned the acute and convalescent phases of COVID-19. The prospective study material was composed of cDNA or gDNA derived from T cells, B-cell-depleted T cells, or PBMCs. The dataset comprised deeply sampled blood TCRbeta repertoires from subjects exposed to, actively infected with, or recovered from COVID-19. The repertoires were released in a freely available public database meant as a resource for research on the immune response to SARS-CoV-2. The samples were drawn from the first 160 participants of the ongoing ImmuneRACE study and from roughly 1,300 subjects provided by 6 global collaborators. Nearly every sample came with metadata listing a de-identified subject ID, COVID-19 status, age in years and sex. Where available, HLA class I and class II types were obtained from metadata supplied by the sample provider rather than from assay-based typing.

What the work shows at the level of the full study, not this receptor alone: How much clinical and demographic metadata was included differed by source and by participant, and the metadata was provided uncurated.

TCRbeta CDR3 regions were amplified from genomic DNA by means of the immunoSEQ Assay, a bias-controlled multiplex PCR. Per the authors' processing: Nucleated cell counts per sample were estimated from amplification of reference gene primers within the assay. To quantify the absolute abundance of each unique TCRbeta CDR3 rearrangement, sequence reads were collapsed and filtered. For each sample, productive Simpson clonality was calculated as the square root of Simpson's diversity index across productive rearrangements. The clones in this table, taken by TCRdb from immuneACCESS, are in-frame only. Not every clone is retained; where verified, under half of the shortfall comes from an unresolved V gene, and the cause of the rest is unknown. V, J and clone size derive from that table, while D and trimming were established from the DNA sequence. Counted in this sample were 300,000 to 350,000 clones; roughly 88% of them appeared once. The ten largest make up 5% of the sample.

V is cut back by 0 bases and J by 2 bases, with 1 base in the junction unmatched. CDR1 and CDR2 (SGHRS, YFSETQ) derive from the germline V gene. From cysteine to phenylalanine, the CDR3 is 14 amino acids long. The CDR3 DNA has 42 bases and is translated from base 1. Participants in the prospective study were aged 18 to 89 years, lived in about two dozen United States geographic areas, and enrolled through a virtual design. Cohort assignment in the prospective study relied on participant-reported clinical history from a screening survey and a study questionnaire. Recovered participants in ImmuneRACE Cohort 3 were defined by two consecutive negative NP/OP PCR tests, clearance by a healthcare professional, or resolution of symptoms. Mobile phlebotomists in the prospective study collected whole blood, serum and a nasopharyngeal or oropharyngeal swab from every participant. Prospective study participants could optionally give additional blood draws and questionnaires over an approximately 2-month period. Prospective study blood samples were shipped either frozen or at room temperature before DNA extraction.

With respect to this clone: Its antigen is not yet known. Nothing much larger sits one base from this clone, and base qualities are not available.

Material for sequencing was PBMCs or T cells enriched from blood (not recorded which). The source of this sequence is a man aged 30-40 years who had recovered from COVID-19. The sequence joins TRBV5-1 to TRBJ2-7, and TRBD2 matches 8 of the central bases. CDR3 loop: CASSLEGLAYEQYF. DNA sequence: TGCGCCAGCAGCTTGGAGGGACTAGCCTACGAGCAGTACTTC.